The rows below give T cell receptor beta chains drawn from one sample of a study of control samples from healthy donors and cancer patients. Assay: immunoSEQ multiplex PCR; the TCRdb copy retains only in-frame clones and omits some. In the table there are about 120,000 clones, about 91% of which are singletons. Sample: blood. These receptors came from a man aged 35-49 years in good health. CDR3s include the opening cysteine and the closing phenylalanine or tryptophan. A D gene is named only where the DNA matches it firmly. Expanded clones get a size class; other rows say once, few or many, or leave the size out.

len: 14; j_gene: TRBJ2-3; v_gene: TRBV7-9; abundance: -; d_gene: TRBD1; CDR3aa: CASSRGGNTDTQYF; CDR3nt: TGTGCCAGCAGTCGAGGGGGCAACACAGATACGCAGTATTTT
len: 15; j_gene: TRBJ1-5; v_gene: TRBV6-6; abundance: -; d_gene: TRBD1; CDR3aa: CASSPATGADQPQHF; CDR3nt: TGTGCCAGCAGCCCAGCGACAGGGGCGGATCAGCCCCAGCATTTT
len: 17; j_gene: TRBJ2-2; v_gene: TRBV24-1; abundance: once; d_gene: -; CDR3aa: CATSDNGGASYTGELFF; CDR3nt: TGTGCCACCAGTGATAATGGGGGGGCTTCTTACACCGGGGAGCTGTTTTTT
len: 17; j_gene: TRBJ1-6; v_gene: TRBV11-3; abundance: -; d_gene: -; CDR3aa: CASSLGVQSSYNSPLHF; CDR3nt: TGTGCCAGCAGCTTAGGGGTACAAAGCTCCTATAATTCACCCCTCCACTTT
len: 12; j_gene: TRBJ1-2; v_gene: TRBV24-1; abundance: -; d_gene: -; CDR3aa: CATSDLRSGYTF; CDR3nt: TGTGCCACCAGTGATTTGAGGTCTGGCTACACCTTC
len: 17; j_gene: TRBJ2-2; v_gene: TRBV5-1; abundance: few; d_gene: -; CDR3aa: CASSLGHRNANTGELFF; CDR3nt: TGCGCCAGCAGCTTGGGGCACAGAAACGCGAACACCGGGGAGCTGTTTTTT
len: 19; j_gene: TRBJ2-1; v_gene: TRBV18; abundance: -; d_gene: TRBD2; CDR3aa: CASSPPGLAGASGANEQFF; CDR3nt: TGTGCCAGCTCACCACCGGGACTAGCGGGGGCCTCCGGGGCCAATGAGCAGTTCTTC
len: 16; j_gene: TRBJ2-1; v_gene: TRBV9; abundance: -; d_gene: TRBD2; CDR3aa: CASTRRPGLPSTEQFF; CDR3nt: TGTGCCAGCACCCGTCGTCCGGGACTACCCTCTACGGAGCAGTTCTTC
len: 12; j_gene: TRBJ1-2; v_gene: TRBV5-6; abundance: -; d_gene: -; CDR3aa: CASSLDGNGYTF; CDR3nt: TGTGCCAGCAGCTTGGACGGGAATGGCTACACCTTC
len: 14; j_gene: TRBJ1-1; v_gene: TRBV30; abundance: -; d_gene: -; CDR3aa: CAWRKQGFGAEAFF; CDR3nt: TGTGCCTGGAGAAAACAGGGCTTTGGGGCTGAAGCTTTCTTT
len: 17; j_gene: TRBJ2-7; v_gene: TRBV5-1; abundance: -; d_gene: TRBD2; CDR3aa: CASSNNQIAGGTYEQYF; CDR3nt: TGCGCCAGCAGCAACAATCAAATAGCGGGGGGGACCTACGAGCAGTACTTC
len: 14; j_gene: TRBJ1-1; v_gene: TRBV2; abundance: -; d_gene: -; CDR3aa: CASSEWWKGTEAFF; CDR3nt: TGTGCCAGCAGTGAATGGTGGAAGGGGACTGAAGCTTTCTTT
len: 15; j_gene: TRBJ1-4; v_gene: TRBV7-9; abundance: -; d_gene: -; CDR3aa: CASSLVPGSNEKLFF; CDR3nt: TGTGCCAGCAGCTTAGTCCCGGGGTCCAATGAAAAACTGTTTTTT
len: 12; j_gene: TRBJ2-7; v_gene: TRBV10-1; abundance: -; d_gene: -; CDR3aa: CASSDQPYEQYF; CDR3nt: TGCGCCAGCAGTGACCAGCCCTACGAGCAGTACTTC
len: 14; j_gene: TRBJ1-1; v_gene: TRBV9; abundance: -; d_gene: -; CDR3aa: CASSSQGLDTEAFF; CDR3nt: TGTGCCAGCAGCTCTCAGGGGCTCGACACTGAAGCTTTCTTT
len: 15; j_gene: TRBJ2-3; v_gene: TRBV7-2; abundance: -; d_gene: TRBD1; CDR3aa: CASSVRQGATDTQYF; CDR3nt: TGTGCCAGCAGCGTCAGACAGGGGGCAACAGATACGCAGTATTTT
len: 15; j_gene: TRBJ1-1; v_gene: TRBV18; abundance: -; d_gene: TRBD1; CDR3aa: CASSPRQGENTEAFF; CDR3nt: TGTGCCAGCTCACCTAGACAGGGGGAGAACACTGAAGCTTTCTTT
len: 15; j_gene: TRBJ1-4; v_gene: TRBV5-1; abundance: -; d_gene: TRBD1; CDR3aa: CASSLNQGVNEKLFF; CDR3nt: TGCGCCAGCAGCTTGAATCAGGGGGTAAATGAAAAACTGTTTTTT
len: 13; j_gene: TRBJ2-7; v_gene: TRBV5-4; abundance: -; d_gene: -; CDR3aa: CASSLTPSYEQYF; CDR3nt: TGTGCCAGCAGCTTGACTCCTTCCTACGAGCAGTACTTC
len: 14; j_gene: TRBJ2-3; v_gene: TRBV2; abundance: -; d_gene: -; CDR3aa: CASSEGSYTDTQYF; CDR3nt: TGTGCCAGCAGTGAAGGGTCCTACACAGATACGCAGTATTTT
len: 17; j_gene: TRBJ2-3; v_gene: TRBV24-1; abundance: -; d_gene: -; CDR3aa: CATSDLSSGAGTDTQYF; CDR3nt: TGTGCCACCAGTGATTTATCTTCGGGGGCGGGCACAGATACGCAGTATTTT
len: 13; j_gene: TRBJ1-2; v_gene: TRBV6-5; abundance: -; d_gene: -; CDR3aa: CASSSGLRVANTF; CDR3nt: TGTGCCAGCAGTTCGGGCTTGAGGGTGGCTAACACCTTC
len: 11; j_gene: TRBJ2-7; v_gene: TRBV25-1; abundance: -; d_gene: -; CDR3aa: CASSSPYEQYF; CDR3nt: TGTGCCAGCAGTTCGCCCTACGAGCAGTACTTC
len: 12; j_gene: TRBJ2-3; v_gene: TRBV24-1; abundance: -; d_gene: -; CDR3aa: CATSDSTDTQYF; CDR3nt: TGTGCCACCAGTGACAGCACAGATACGCAGTATTTT
len: 15; j_gene: TRBJ1-2; v_gene: TRBV7-9; abundance: -; d_gene: TRBD1; CDR3aa: CASSTGQAGQLGYTF; CDR3nt: TGTGCCAGCAGCACTGGACAGGCGGGCCAACTTGGCTACACCTTC
len: 14; j_gene: TRBJ1-1; v_gene: TRBV3-1/TRBV3-2; abundance: -; d_gene: -; CDR3aa: CASSPLNQNTEAFF; CDR3nt: TGTGCCAGCAGCCCCCTCAATCAGAACACTGAAGCTTTCTTT
len: 15; j_gene: TRBJ2-7; v_gene: TRBV3-1/TRBV3-2; abundance: -; d_gene: -; CDR3aa: CASSQGLIDVYEQYF; CDR3nt: TGTGCCAGCAGCCAAGGGTTAATAGATGTCTACGAGCAGTACTTC
len: 14; j_gene: TRBJ2-1; v_gene: TRBV5-1; abundance: -; d_gene: TRBD1; CDR3aa: CASSWIGTVDEQFF; CDR3nt: TGCGCCAGCAGCTGGATCGGGACAGTCGATGAGCAGTTCTTC
len: 15; j_gene: TRBJ1-1; v_gene: TRBV27; abundance: -; d_gene: TRBD1; CDR3aa: CASSSGQALNTEAFF; CDR3nt: TGTGCCAGCAGTTCGGGACAGGCGTTGAACACTGAAGCTTTCTTT
len: 13; j_gene: TRBJ1-5; v_gene: TRBV2; abundance: -; d_gene: -; CDR3aa: CASNLGRGQPQHF; CDR3nt: TGTGCCAGCAACCTAGGCAGGGGTCAGCCCCAGCATTTT
len: 13; j_gene: TRBJ1-2; v_gene: TRBV30; abundance: -; d_gene: -; CDR3aa: CAHEWRANYGYTF; CDR3nt: TGTGCCCACGAGTGGAGAGCTAACTATGGCTACACCTTC
len: 14; j_gene: TRBJ2-3; v_gene: TRBV2; abundance: -; d_gene: TRBD1; CDR3aa: CASVSGGRTDTQYF; CDR3nt: TGTGCCAGTGTGTCAGGGGGTCGAACAGATACGCAGTATTTT
len: 16; j_gene: TRBJ2-3; v_gene: TRBV29-1; abundance: -; d_gene: TRBD1; CDR3aa: CSVGGNRGRATDTQYF; CDR3nt: TGCAGCGTTGGGGGAAACAGGGGGCGCGCTACAGATACGCAGTATTTT
len: 16; j_gene: TRBJ1-6; v_gene: TRBV2; abundance: -; d_gene: -; CDR3aa: CASSEDRTRYNSPLHF; CDR3nt: TGTGCCAGCAGTGAGGATAGGACACGCTATAATTCACCCCTCCACTTT
len: 15; j_gene: TRBJ2-6; v_gene: TRBV2; abundance: -; d_gene: TRBD1; CDR3aa: CASSDIGQGTNVLTF; CDR3nt: TGTGCCAGCAGTGATATAGGACAGGGAACCAACGTCCTGACTTTC
len: 15; j_gene: TRBJ2-1; v_gene: TRBV5-1; abundance: -; d_gene: -; CDR3aa: CASSGRGAGYNEQFF; CDR3nt: TGCGCCAGCAGCGGACGGGGGGCAGGTTACAATGAGCAGTTCTTC
len: 15; j_gene: TRBJ1-5; v_gene: TRBV6-4; abundance: -; d_gene: TRBD1; CDR3aa: CASSDPGQTQKPQHF; CDR3nt: TGTGCCAGCAGTGACCCGGGACAGACCCAGAAGCCCCAGCATTTT
len: 16; j_gene: TRBJ2-6; v_gene: TRBV15; abundance: medium-sized; d_gene: -; CDR3aa: CATSRDRDSGANVLTF; CDR3nt: TGTGCCACCAGCAGAGATCGGGACTCTGGGGCCAACGTCCTGACTTTC
len: 15; j_gene: TRBJ1-6; v_gene: TRBV23-1; abundance: -; d_gene: -; CDR3aa: CASYLGRQDNSPLHF; CDR3nt: TGCGCCAGCTACCTAGGGCGACAGGATAATTCACCCCTCCACTTT
len: 12; j_gene: TRBJ2-7; v_gene: TRBV19; abundance: -; d_gene: -; CDR3aa: CASSPGRYEQYF; CDR3nt: TGTGCCAGTAGTCCTGGGAGGTACGAGCAGTACTTC
len: 15; j_gene: TRBJ2-6; v_gene: TRBV5-1; abundance: -; d_gene: -; CDR3aa: CASSLGGSGANVLTF; CDR3nt: TGCGCCAGCAGCTTGGGGGGCTCTGGGGCCAACGTCCTGACTTTC
len: 14; j_gene: TRBJ2-5; v_gene: TRBV30; abundance: -; d_gene: TRBD2; CDR3aa: CAWSSGGRPETQYF; CDR3nt: TGTGCCTGGAGTAGCGGGGGCCGACCAGAGACCCAGTACTTC
len: 17; j_gene: TRBJ2-3; v_gene: TRBV9; abundance: -; d_gene: -; CDR3aa: CASSVADLVISTDTQYF; CDR3nt: TGTGCCAGCAGCGTAGCTGATCTAGTCATAAGCACAGATACGCAGTATTTT
len: 16; j_gene: TRBJ1-5; v_gene: TRBV19; abundance: -; d_gene: TRBD1; CDR3aa: CASSIAGQGAWQPQHF; CDR3nt: TGTGCCAGTAGTATAGCAGGACAGGGGGCTTGGCAGCCCCAGCATTTT
len: 14; j_gene: TRBJ1-2; v_gene: TRBV25-1; abundance: once; d_gene: -; CDR3aa: CASSDGRVGYGYTF; CDR3nt: TGTGCCAGCAGTGACGGGAGGGTTGGCTATGGCTACACCTTC
len: 14; j_gene: TRBJ1-1; v_gene: TRBV12-5; abundance: -; d_gene: -; CDR3aa: CASEVGGLNTEAFF; CDR3nt: TGTGCTAGTGAAGTGGGGGGGTTGAACACTGAAGCTTTCTTT